One TCR beta chain is described in this entry. This clonotype was detected ten times or more. Its antigen has not been determined. No qualities accompany the bases; no much larger clone lies one base away. The germline V gene gives CDR1 as KGHSH and CDR2 as LQKENI. Trimmed from V: 6 bases; trimmed from J: 7 bases; junction bases lacking a gene match: 9. The CDR3 goes from the cysteine to the phenylalanine over 15 residues. Of the read, only the CDR3 DNA is kept; its 45 bases are in frame from base 1. These data are taken from a study of spatial heterogeneity in lung cancer (dated by TCRdb to between 2018 and 2021). With respect to the entire study: Beta-chain transcripts were consistently detected in greater numbers than alpha-chain transcripts, which likely reflects a higher abundance of beta-chain transcripts. In the raw uncorrected reads, each unique combination of TCR and UMI appeared more than ten times on average. In non-small cell lung cancer, the study quantitatively compared TCR alpha and beta repertoires across several tumor regions, matched nontumor lung, and blood. Nonsynonymous mutation counts, determined by whole-exome sequencing of tumor tissue, were related to features of the TCR repertoire. At surgery, both alpha and beta chains were TCR-sequenced in 220 tumor regions, fewer than 80 matched nontumor lung samples and over 50 PBMC samples.

The time point label corresponds to: sample taken at primary tumor resection. Donors were 72 patients with early-stage, untreated non-small cell lung cancer from the lung TRACERx cohort. Without any cell sorting, TCR sequencing was performed on whole RNA extracted either from tumor and nontumor lung tissue or from cryopreserved PBMC samples. Only patients for whom sufficient RNA was available from at least two tumor regions were selected for TCR sequencing. Results the study describes overall, beyond this receptor: Ubiquitous expanded tumor TCRs were detected in blood more often at tumor resection than at routine follow-up. Additional single-cell paired TCR alpha and beta sequencing was considered necessary to confirm, at a functional level, the hypothesis that regional TCRs recognize regional mutations.

To prepare the library, 5' RACE was applied. The sample was run on a NextSeq 500. The TCR library protocol attached a unique molecular identifier to each TCR cDNA molecule to allow correction of PCR and sequencing errors. As for the authors' bioinformatics: Decombinator tools were used for TCR identification, UMI-based error correction and CDR3 extraction. Expanded TCRs were defined as those above a frequency of 2 per 1,000, corresponding to the top 1% of the tumor frequency distribution. Renyi diversity was calculated using the R vegan package after each repertoire was subsampled 100 times to 5,000 TCRs. To build CDR3 similarity networks, amino acid triplet string-kernel similarity was used, and CDR3s were connected when their pairwise similarity was above 0.82. The raw public data were reprocessed by TCRdb itself: fastp quality trimming at Q25, MiXCR clonotype calling, in-frame beta chains only. Identical CDR3 proteins give one entry, which carries the most common genes and DNA. TCRdb, not the original authors, processed these V and J calls. The sample contains 25,000 or so distinct CDR3 sequences, roughly 3% of them found a single time. 25% to 35% of the sample lies in the top ten.

The sample here was PBMCs, taken at surgery. This clonotype was obtained from a female donor with early-stage non-small cell lung cancer. The rearranged segments are TRBV18 and TRBJ1-3, and 10 junctional nucleotides match TRBD1. The nucleotide sequence is given as TGTGCCAGCTCCCCCGGACAGGGGGGAAGGAACACCATATATTTT. It encodes CASSPGQGGRNTIYF.